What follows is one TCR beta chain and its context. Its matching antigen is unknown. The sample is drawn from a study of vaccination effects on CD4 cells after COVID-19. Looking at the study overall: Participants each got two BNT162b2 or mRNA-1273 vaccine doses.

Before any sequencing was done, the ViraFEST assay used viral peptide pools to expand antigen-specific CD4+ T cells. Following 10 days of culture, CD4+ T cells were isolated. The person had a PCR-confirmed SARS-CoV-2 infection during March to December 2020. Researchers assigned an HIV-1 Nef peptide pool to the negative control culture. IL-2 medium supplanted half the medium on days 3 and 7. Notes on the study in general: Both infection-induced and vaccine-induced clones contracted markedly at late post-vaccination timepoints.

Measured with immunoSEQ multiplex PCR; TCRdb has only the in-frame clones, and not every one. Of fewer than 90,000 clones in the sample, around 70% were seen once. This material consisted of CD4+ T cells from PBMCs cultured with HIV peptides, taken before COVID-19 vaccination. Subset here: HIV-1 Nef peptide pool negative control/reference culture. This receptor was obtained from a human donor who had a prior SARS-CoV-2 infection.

The DNA of the CDR3 is TGTGCCAGCAGCCAGTGGCAGGGAAATGAAGCTTTCTTT. Its protein is CASSQWQGNEAFF. V is TRBV3-1 (or the pseudogene TRBV3-2) and J is TRBJ1-1; TRBD1 might be the D (5 bases). This CDR3 is built from 13 residues. Germline CDR1 and CDR2: LGHDT and YNNKEL (reference sequence). V lost 3 bases to trimming and J lost 7 bases, with 12 bases between them.